Following are 11 T cell receptor beta chains from one sample sequenced in a study of cytomegalovirus exposure and HLA in healthy donors. With 60 Vbeta and 13 Jbeta primers, the PCR was carried out. Method: immunoSEQ multiplex PCR; TCRdb's copy keeps in-frame clones and lacks some. The sample includes approximately 120,000 clones, roughly 70% of them seen just once. Sequencing was carried out using PBMCs. The receptors were gathered from a man aged 25-45 years in good health and CMV-seronegative.

The chain carries TRBV7-2 and TRBJ1-1; TRBD1 matches at 12 bases. From germline, CDR1 is SGHTA and CDR2 FQGNSA. Trimming took 3 bases from V and 4 from J; bases not matched to a gene: 3. CDR3 size: 15 residues. This CDR3 reads CASSFMGQGATEAFF. DNA for the CDR3: TGTGCCAGCAGCTTTATGGGACAGGGGGCCACTGAAGCTTTCTTT.

This clone was observed a handful of times. V usage is TRBV13 and J usage is TRBJ2-7; D may be TRBD2 (6 bases). V lost 6 bases and J lost 2, with 20 bases in between. This CDR3 region has 16 residues. Germline V gene lookup returns CDR1 PRHDT and CDR2 FYEKMQ (reference sequence). The CDR3 DNA sequence: TGTGCCAGCAGTGGGGGGTGGGGGGAAGCAGCCTACGAGCAGTACTTC. This codes for CASSGGWGEAAYEQYF. The full variable domain, its missing parts supplied by reference TRBV13 and TRBJ2-7, is AAGVIQSPRHLIKEKRETATLKCYPIPRHDTVYWYQQGPGQDPQFLISFYEKMQSDKGSIPDRFSAQQFSDYHSELNMSSLELGDSALYFCASSGGWGEAAYEQYFGPGTRLTVT.

This clone has a single count. The rearrangement uses TRBV6-6 and TRBJ2-3, with 11 bases lining up with TRBD2. The trim removed 1 base at V and 0 bases at J, leaving 0 bases unmatched. CDR1 and CDR2 from the germline V gene are MNHNY and SVGAGI (reference sequence). CDR3 length: 16 residues. CDR3 sequence: CASSYLAGGSTDTQYF. DNA of the CDR3: TGTGCCAGCAGTTACTTAGCGGGGGGGAGCACAGATACGCAGTATTTT.

J is TRBJ2-3 and V is TRBV27, with D perhaps TRBD1 (6 bases). The CDR3 is 16 amino acids. The V gene lost 3 bases and the J gene lost 1 base, with 14 bases spanning the gap. Germline V gives CDR1 MNHEY, CDR2 SMNVEV (reference sequence). The CDR3 protein is CASSLLTGRRTDTQYF. The CDR3 DNA follows: TGTGCCAGCAGTTTGCTTACAGGGCGGCGCACAGATACGCAGTATTTT.

J is TRBJ1-3 and V is TRBV5-4; D is undetermined. The ends were cut back, 3 bases at V and 0 bases at J, with 10 bases in the middle. Germline V gives CDR1 SGHNT, CDR2 YYREEE (reference sequence). This CDR3 comprises 15 residues. CDR3: CASSSPTGSGNTIYF. The CDR3 region has the DNA TGTGCCAGCAGCTCCCCAACGGGCTCTGGAAACACCATATATTTT.

The J gene is TRBJ1-6, the V gene TRBV28; weak D call: TRBD1 (5 bases). Germline V gene data show CDR1 as MDHEN and CDR2 as SYDVKM. V was trimmed by 3 bases and J by 8 bases, leaving 5 bases between them. This CDR3 is built from 12 residues. CDR3 protein: CASSFRDSPLHF. The CDR3 DNA sequence: TGTGCCAGCAGTTTCAGGGATTCACCCCTCCACTTT. Together with reference TRBV28 and TRBJ1-6, the CDR3 gives the full variable domain: DVKVTQSSRYLVKRTGEKVFLECVQDMDHENMFWYRQDPGLGLRLIYFSYDVKMKEKGDIPEGYSVSREKKERFSLILESASTNQTSMYLCASSFRDSPLHFGNGTRLTVT.

The chain joins TRBV5-4 to TRBJ1-1; D gene ambiguous. Per germline, CDR1 SGHNT and CDR2 YYREEE (reference sequence). V was cut by 1 base and J by 0 bases, with 4 bases left in between. CDR3 length: 13 amino acids. This chain's CDR3 is CASSLTVNTEAFF. The CDR3 region has the DNA TGTGCCAGCAGCTTGACGGTGAACACTGAAGCTTTCTTT.

V is TRBV7-8 and J is TRBJ1-6, with 7 bases fitting TRBD1. This CDR3 comprises 16 residues. Unmatched junction bases numbered 11, after V lost 3 bases and J lost 9 bases. In germline, CDR1 is SGHVS, CDR2 FQNEAQ. CDR3 DNA: TGTGCCAGCAGCTTGACAAGGACAGGCCCGCTTTCACCCCTCCACTTT. Protein sequence: CASSLTRTGPLSPLHF.

CDR3 nucleotide sequence: TGTGCCAGCAGCCCGAGCAACTTCCCTGAGACCCAGTACTTC. Residues: CASSPSNFPETQYF. The chain joins TRBV7-2 to TRBJ2-5; D not resolved. V was shortened by 5 bases and J by 5 bases, with 15 bases between the two germline ends. Germline CDR1 is SGHTA and CDR2 is FQGNSA. The CDR3 is 14 amino acids.

V and J are TRBV6-5 and TRBJ2-7, with a possible D match to TRBD2 (6 bases). Germline values: CDR1 MNHEY, CDR2 SVGAGI. The CDR3 consists of 13 residues. V was cut by 6 bases and J by 6 bases, with 15 bases left in between. CDR3 region: CASSLGWGGEQYF. CDR3 coding DNA: TGTGCCAGCAGCCTAGGGTGGGGAGGCGAGCAGTACTTC.

The rearrangement joins TRBV9 to TRBJ2-2; D may be TRBD1 (5 bases). In germline, CDR1 is SGDLS, CDR2 YYNGEE. V lost 0 bases to trimming and J lost 7 bases, with 13 bases between them. This CDR3 spans 15 amino acids. The CDR3 DNA is TGTGCCAGCAGCGTAGCTCTTCAGGGCGGCGGGGAGCTGTTTTTT. Its protein product is CASSVALQGGGELFF.